The source of this T cell receptor beta chain is a study of shared clonotypes between healthy human individuals. Study details: CD4 naive and memory got three plates each, CD8 naive two, CD8 memory one.

An assay was performed, and its level was deep. The authors' processing: For the immunoSEQ data, sequences were junction-only without quality scores, so filtering differed. Sequenced by immunoSEQ multiplex PCR; TCRdb stores in-frame clones only, minus some. D and trimming come from the DNA, and the V and J calls and clone size come from that table. The sample contains 950,000 to 1,100,000 clones, 70% to 80% of which appear only once. This CDR3 has 13 amino acids. Germline values: CDR1 SGHNT, CDR2 YYREEE (reference sequence). Trimming cost V 2 bases and J 2 bases, with 8 bases left between them. Notes on this clone: Other DNA sequences within the sample encode an identical CDR3.

The donors were adults (healthy and HIV-negative) with no recent acute infections or vaccinations. Sequencing used memory CD4+ T cells sorted from blood. As for subset: CD45RA-negative fraction. The V and J genes are TRBV5-4 and TRBJ2-7, with no clear D. This sequence was found in a young man in good health. DNA for the CDR3: TGTGCCAGCAGCTTCGGGCAGGCCTACGAGCAGTACTTC. It codes for CASSFGQAYEQYF.